Below, 25 T cell receptor beta chains from the same sample are listed, as sequenced in a study of cytomegalovirus exposure and HLA in healthy donors. PCR used 60 Vbeta primers and 13 Jbeta primers. TCRdb keeps only in-frame clones here, not all; method: immunoSEQ multiplex PCR. The repertoire has some 97,000 clones, around 80% of them found once; the top ten carry 0.9% to 1.5%. Sequenced input: PBMCs. These receptors were obtained from a woman between 18 and 29 years old in good health and CMV-seronegative.

The V gene is TRBV5-5, the J gene TRBJ2-5; TRBD2 aligns across 11 bases. This CDR3 contains 17 residues. Germline V gene lookup returns CDR1 SGHKS and CDR2 YYEKEE (reference sequence). The junction had 20 bases not matched to a gene; V was cut back by 8 bases and J by 8 bases. CDR3 sequence (DNA): TGTGCCAGTAGCGGGAGGGTGATTATTCCAAGTCGAGGTACCCAGTACTTC. It translates to CASSGRVIIPSRGTQYF. Drawing the rest from reference TRBV5-5 and TRBJ2-5, the complete variable domain is DAGVTQSPTHLIKTRGQQVTLRCSPISGHKSVSWYQQVLGQGPQFIFQYYEKEERGRGNFPDRFSARQFPNYSSELNVNALLLGDSALYLCASSGRVIIPSRGTQYFGPGTRLLVL.

The count of this clone is one. J is TRBJ2-3 and V is TRBV7-3; 14 bases match TRBD2. The length of the CDR3 is 16 residues. The germline V gene encodes CDR1 SGHTA and CDR2 FQGTGA. J lost 1 base, V lost 5 bases, and 2 bases had no gene match. The CDR3 loop reads CASSLGLAGGTDTQYF. Here the CDR3 DNA reads TGTGCCAGCAGCCTGGGACTAGCGGGGGGCACAGATACGCAGTATTTT.

V is TRBV5-6 and J is TRBJ2-5; the D is unclear. V lost 2 bases and J lost 4, with 9 bases in between. The CDR3 contains 13 residues. CDR1 is SGHDT and CDR2 is YYEEEE in the germline V gene. The CDR3: CASSFYVRETQYF. As DNA, the CDR3 is TGTGCCAGCAGCTTTTACGTTAGAGAGACCCAGTACTTC.

The CDR3 sequence: CASSFERGQGNQPQHF. CDR3 nucleotides: TGTGCCAGCAGTTTTGAGCGGGGGCAGGGGAATCAGCCCCAGCATTTT. The chain carries TRBV28 and TRBJ1-5, with a tentative D call TRBD1 (6 bases). Germline V gives CDR1 MDHEN, CDR2 SYDVKM. Trimming removed 3 bases at V and 4 bases at J, with 16 bases between. The CDR3 runs 16 residues.

This clone appeared many times. The chain recombines TRBV19 with TRBJ1-2, with D perhaps TRBD1 (5 bases). Germline V CDR1 and CDR2: LNHDA, SQIVND (reference sequence). The CDR3 covers 13 residues. V was shortened by 6 bases and J by 4 bases, with 12 bases between the two germline ends. The CDR3 loop is CASRQDVPYGYTF. The CDR3 DNA reads TGTGCCAGTAGACAGGACGTCCCCTATGGCTACACCTTC. Looking up the rest from reference TRBV19 and TRBJ1-2 gives the full variable domain: DGGITQSPKYLFRKEGQNVTLSCEQNLNHDAMYWYRQDPGQGLRLIYYSQIVNDFQKGDIAEGYSVSREKKESFPLTVTSAQKNPTAFYLCASRQDVPYGYTFGSGTRLTVV.

This chain joins TRBV7-9 and TRBJ2-6; 10 bases agree with TRBD2. Germline V gene data show CDR1 as SEHNR and CDR2 as FQNEAQ (reference sequence). J lost 2 bases, V lost 1 base, and 5 bases had no gene match. The CDR3 has 18 amino acids. The CDR3: CASSLGSGGSPGANVLTF. In DNA, the CDR3 is TGTGCCAGCAGCTTAGGTAGCGGGGGGTCCCCTGGGGCCAACGTCCTGACTTTC.

The rearrangement joins TRBV5-1 to TRBJ2-3; TRBD2 agrees at 10 bases. Germline V lookup: CDR1 SGHRS, CDR2 YFSETQ. CDR3 length: 16 residues. V shed 3 bases, J shed 1 base, and the junction held 5 bases outside the gene matches. The CDR3 reads CASSSNLAGGTDTQYF. The DNA of the CDR3 is TGCGCCAGCAGCTCTAATCTAGCGGGGGGCACAGATACGCAGTATTTT.

V gene TRBV14 combines with J gene TRBJ2-1, with TRBD2 matching 10 bases. Germline CDR1 reads SGHDN; CDR2 reads FVKESK. The ends lost 5 bases at V and 7 bases at J; junction bases unmatched: 8. The CDR3 contains 15 residues. Here the CDR3 reads CASSAALAGANEQFF. The CDR3 nucleotides are TGTGCCAGCAGCGCCGCGCTAGCGGGGGCTAATGAGCAGTTCTTC.

This clone turned up a few times. This chain joins TRBV7-9 and TRBJ2-2; TRBD1 might be the D (5 bases). The V gene's germline CDR1 is SEHNR and CDR2 FQNEAQ (reference sequence). The CDR3 extends over 15 amino acids. Trimming removed 1 base at V and 0 bases at J, with 6 bases between. CDR3 region: CASSLEGPNTGELFF. The CDR3 coding sequence is TGTGCCAGCAGCTTAGAGGGGCCGAACACCGGGGAGCTGTTTTTT. Filled out from reference TRBV7-9 and TRBJ2-2, the complete variable domain reads DTGVSQNPRHKITKRGQNVTFRCDPISEHNRLYWYRQTLGQGPEFLTYFQNEAQLEKSRLLSDRFSAERPKGSFSTLEIQRTEQGDSAMYLCASSLEGPNTGELFFGEGSRLTVL.

The J gene is TRBJ1-4, the V gene TRBV2; D remains unclear. The V and J ends lost 5 bases and 7 bases respectively, with 8 bases between them. Per germline, CDR1 SNHLY and CDR2 FYNNEI. There are 12 residues in the CDR3. In nucleotides, the CDR3 is TGTGCCAGCAGTCCCTATCTTGAAAAACTGTTTTTT. Its translation is CASSPYLEKLFF.

J is TRBJ2-7 and V is TRBV9; 13 nucleotides line up with TRBD2. V dropped 0 bases and J dropped 4; count of bases not matched to a gene: 13. The V gene's germline CDR1 is SGDLS and CDR2 YYNGEE. The CDR3 is made up of 19 amino acids. CDR3 DNA sequence: TGTGCCAGCAGCGTAGGACTAGCGGGAGGAAAAAGTGGTTGTTACGAGCAGTACTTC. Protein sequence: CASSVGLAGGKSGCYEQYF.

The V call is TRBV5-6, the J call TRBJ2-7; TRBD2 matches at 10 bases. V lost 2 bases to trimming and J lost 2 bases; unmatched junction nucleotides: 4. Germline V gene lookup returns CDR1 SGHDT and CDR2 YYEEEE. The CDR3 extends over 15 amino acids. The CDR3 bases are TGTGCCAGCAGCTTCGGACTAGCGGAAGCCTACGAGCAGTACTTC. This gives the protein CASSFGLAEAYEQYF.

The V gene is TRBV19, the J gene TRBJ2-3, with 9 bases lining up with TRBD2. The ends lost 1 base at V and 7 bases at J; junction bases unmatched: 9. CDR1 LNHDA and CDR2 SQIVND come from the germline V gene (reference sequence). The CDR3 loop spans 16 amino acids. The CDR3 sequence is CASSIVSGRSIHTQYF. CDR3 sequence (DNA): TGTGCCAGTAGTATAGTGAGCGGGAGGAGTATCCATACGCAGTATTTT.

The V gene is TRBV27, the J gene TRBJ2-5; D might be TRBD1 (6 bases). The germline CDR1 and CDR2 sequences are MNHEY and SMNVEV (reference sequence). This CDR3 contains 14 residues. V lost 5 bases and J 7 bases, leaving 17 bases between the germline ends. The DNA for the CDR3 is TGTGCCAGCAGTACCCGTTACAGGGCGGGGACCCAGTACTTC. Residues: CASSTRYRAGTQYF.

V and J are TRBV15 and TRBJ2-1, with D tentatively TRBD2 (6 bases). The germline V and J ends were trimmed by 4 bases and 2 bases, with 18 bases remaining between them. This CDR3 has 17 amino acids. CDR1 LNHNV and CDR2 YYDKDF come from the germline V gene (reference sequence). The CDR3 DNA reads as TGTGCCACCAGCAAAAGAGATTGGTGGGGGGCCTACAATGAGCAGTTCTTC. Protein: CATSKRDWWGAYNEQFF.

The CDR3 region is CAWGGNSYNSPLHF. The CDR3 region has the DNA TGTGCCTGGGGGGGGAACTCCTATAATTCACCCCTCCACTTT. The genes are TRBV30 and TRBJ1-6, with D perhaps TRBD1 (5 bases). There are 14 residues in the CDR3. Germline V gene data show CDR1 as GTSNPN and CDR2 as SVGIG (reference sequence). Trimming removed 5 bases from V and 0 bases from J, with 8 bases in between.

This chain links TRBV6-5 with TRBJ1-2, with TRBD1 identical over 12 bases. In germline, CDR1 is MNHEY, CDR2 SVGAGI. Losses at the gene ends were 6 bases for V and 8 bases for J; bases not matched to a gene: 7. This CDR3 contains 14 residues. CDR3 protein: CASSRTGTGGGYTF. For the CDR3, the DNA is TGTGCCAGCAGCAGAACCGGGACAGGGGGCGGCTACACCTTC.

The chain carries TRBV25-1 and TRBJ2-1, with 8 bases that match TRBD2. Germline CDR1 is MGHDK and CDR2 is SYGVNS. The ends lost 8 bases at V and 4 bases at J; junction bases unmatched: 13. The CDR3 consists of 16 residues. CDR3 nucleotides: TGTGCCAGCCGCCGGGAAGCTAGCGGGCCGTACAATGAGCAGTTCTTC. Its protein product is CASRREASGPYNEQFF.

The chain carries TRBV6-5 and TRBJ1-3; TRBD1 matches at 9 bases. The CDR3 has 15 amino acids. Germline CDR1 reads MNHEY; CDR2 reads SVGAGI. V shed 6 bases, J shed 1 base, and the junction held 4 bases outside the gene matches. CDR3 sequence reads: CASRPTGGSGNTIYF. DNA for the CDR3: TGTGCCAGCAGGCCGACAGGGGGATCTGGAAACACCATATATTTT.

This chain uses TRBV5-6 with TRBJ2-1; TRBD1 matches 9 bases. Germline V gives CDR1 SGHDT, CDR2 YYEEEE. The CDR3 has 14 residues. Trimming cost V 2 bases and J 5 bases; bases outside gene matches: 2. The CDR3 region is CASSFGTGNNEQFF. The DNA of the CDR3 is TGTGCCAGCAGCTTTGGGACAGGGAACAATGAGCAGTTCTTC.

This sequence joins TRBV23-1 and TRBJ2-1; 7 bases line up with TRBD1. TRBV23-1 is classed as an ORF, of uncertain function. After removal of 1 base from V and 2 bases from J, the junction contained 8 bases not matched to a gene. CDR3 length equals 17 residues. CDR3 amino acids: CASSQFRTGVTYNEQFF. The CDR3 nucleotides read TGCGCCAGCAGTCAATTTCGGACAGGCGTTACCTACAATGAGCAGTTCTTC.

The chain employs TRBV4-1 and TRBJ2-2, with 10 bases identical to TRBD2. The junction had 3 bases not matched to a gene; V was cut back by 1 base and J by 1 base. This CDR3 region has 17 residues. The germline gives CDR1 MGHRA, CDR2 YSYEKL. Here the CDR3 reads CASSQGSSGGNTGELFF. CDR3 bases: TGCGCCAGCAGCCAAGGTTCTAGCGGGGGGAACACCGGGGAGCTGTTTTTT.

This chain links TRBV4-3 with TRBJ2-7, with D perhaps TRBD2 (6 bases). Looked up from germline, CDR1 is LGHNA and CDR2 is YSLEER. Trimming pared 4 bases from V and 1 base from J, leaving 17 bases between. This CDR3 contains 16 residues. The CDR3 nucleotides are TGCGCCAGCAGCCCGCGGGTGCGGGATGTTTCCTACGAGCAGTACTTC. The encoded protein is CASSPRVRDVSYEQYF.

This chain links TRBV7-9 with TRBJ2-3; 7 positions match TRBD1. CDR1 is SEHNR and CDR2 is FQNEAQ in the germline V gene (reference sequence). V was pared by 6 bases and J by 2 bases, with 8 bases of the junction left unmatched. This CDR3 spans 15 amino acids. The CDR3 DNA follows: TGTGCCAGCAGGCAAACCGGACAGGACACAGATACGCAGTATTTT. Translating gives CASRQTGQDTDTQYF.

CDR3 protein: CASSLVTGSTYEQYF. CDR3 DNA: TGTGCCAGCAGCTTAGTGACAGGGAGTACCTACGAGCAGTACTTC. The V gene is TRBV7-9, the J gene TRBJ2-7, with 7 bases identical to TRBD1. This CDR3 is 15 amino acids long. Germline assignment: CDR1 SEHNR and CDR2 FQNEAQ (reference sequence). V gave up 1 base and J gave up 2 bases; unmatched junction bases: 5.